This T cell receptor (beta chain) was retrieved from a study of blood T cell repertoires in COVID-19 (dated by TCRdb to about 2020). As for the study more broadly: Samples covering the acute and convalescent phases of COVID-19 were provided by collaborators in the United States, Italy and Spain. Where available, HLA class I and class II types were obtained from metadata supplied by the sample provider rather than from assay-based typing. Samples were obtained from the ongoing ImmuneRACE study (first 160 participants) and from 1,254 subjects provided by 6 global collaborators. Sample metadata almost always included a de-identified subject ID, COVID-19 status, age in years and sex. The repertoires were released in a freely available public database meant as a resource for research on the immune response to SARS-CoV-2. The prospective study material was composed of cDNA or gDNA derived from T cells, B-cell-depleted T cells, or PBMCs. Deeply sampled blood TCRbeta repertoires from subjects exposed to, actively infected with, or recovered from COVID-19 were included in the dataset. Beyond this particular receptor, the publication reports: Clinical and demographic metadata were provided uncurated, with the amount varying by source and participant.

Samples from volunteer blood donors who had recovered from COVID-19 were contributed by a second Seattle source. Whole blood was collected in K2EDTA tubes by collaborating institutions according to the institutions' own protocols. Collaborator samples were shipped for TCRbeta analysis as frozen whole blood, isolated PBMCs, or DNA extracted from either sample type. Clipping removes 0 bases from V and 4 bases from J, with 2 as the unmatched junction base count. Reading the germline V gene gives CDR1 KGHSH and CDR2 LQKENI. Inclusive of the bounding cysteine and phenylalanine, the CDR3 is 14 residues long. Only CDR3 DNA remains: 42 bases, in frame from the first base. On this clone itself: Which antigen it targets is not known. No clone much larger than this one lies a single base away; base qualities are absent.

TCRbeta CDR3 regions were amplified from genomic DNA by means of the immunoSEQ Assay, a bias-controlled multiplex PCR. Per the authors' processing: The number of nucleated cells in each sample was estimated by amplification of reference gene primers within the assay. To quantify the absolute abundance of each unique TCRbeta CDR3 rearrangement, sequence reads were collapsed and filtered. For each sample, productive Simpson clonality was calculated as the square root of Simpson's diversity index over productive rearrangements. TCRdb holds this immuneACCESS table with in-frame rearrangements only. Some clones are missing; in checked studies, unresolved V genes explain under half, and the rest has no known cause. V and J calls and clone size follow that table, whereas D and trimming were derived from the DNA. The sample table lists 280,000 or so clones, 83% of them with a count of one. Clones ranked in the top ten supply roughly 9.4% of the sample.

The origin of this receptor is a woman aged 50 to 60 who had recovered from COVID-19. The sample taken for sequencing was peripheral blood. The V gene is TRBV18 and the J gene is TRBJ1-2, and 7 junctional nucleotides match TRBD1. The base sequence is TGTGCCAGCTCACCACCGTACAGGGGCTATGGCTACACCTTC. It translates to CASSPPYRGYGYTF.